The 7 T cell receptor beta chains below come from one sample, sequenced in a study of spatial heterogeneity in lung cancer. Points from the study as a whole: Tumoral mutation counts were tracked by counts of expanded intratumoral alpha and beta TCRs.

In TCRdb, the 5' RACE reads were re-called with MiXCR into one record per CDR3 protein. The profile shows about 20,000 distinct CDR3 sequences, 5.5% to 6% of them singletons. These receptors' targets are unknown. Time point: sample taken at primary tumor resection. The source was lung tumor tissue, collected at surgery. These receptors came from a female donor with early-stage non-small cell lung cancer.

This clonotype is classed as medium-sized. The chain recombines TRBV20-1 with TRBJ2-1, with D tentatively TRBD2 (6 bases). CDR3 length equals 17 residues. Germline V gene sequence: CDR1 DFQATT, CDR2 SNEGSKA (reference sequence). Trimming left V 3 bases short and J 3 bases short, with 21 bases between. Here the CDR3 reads CSASKLYGGVGYNEQFF. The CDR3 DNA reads TGCAGTGCTAGTAAGTTGTACGGGGGAGTTGGCTACAATGAGCAGTTCTTC.

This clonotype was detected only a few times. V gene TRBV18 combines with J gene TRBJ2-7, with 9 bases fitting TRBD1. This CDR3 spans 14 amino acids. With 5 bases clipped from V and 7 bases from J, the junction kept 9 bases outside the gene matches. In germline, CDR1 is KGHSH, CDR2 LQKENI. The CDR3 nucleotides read TGTGCCAGCTCAGCAAATACAGGGGGCCGTGAGCAGTACTTC. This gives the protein CASSANTGGREQYF. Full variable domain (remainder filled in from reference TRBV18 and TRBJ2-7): NAGVMQNPRHLVRRRGQEARLRCSPMKGHSHVYWYRQLPEEGLKFMVYLQKENIIDESGMPKERFSAEFPKEGPSILRIQQVVRGDSAAYFCASSANTGGREQYFGPGTRLTVT.

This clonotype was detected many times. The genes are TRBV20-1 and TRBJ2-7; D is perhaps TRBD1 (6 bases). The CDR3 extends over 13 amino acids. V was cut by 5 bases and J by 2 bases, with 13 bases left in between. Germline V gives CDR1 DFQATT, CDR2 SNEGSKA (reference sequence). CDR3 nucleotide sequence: TGCAGTGCTTTAGCGCAGGGGACCTACGAGCAGTACTTC. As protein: CSALAQGTYEQYF.

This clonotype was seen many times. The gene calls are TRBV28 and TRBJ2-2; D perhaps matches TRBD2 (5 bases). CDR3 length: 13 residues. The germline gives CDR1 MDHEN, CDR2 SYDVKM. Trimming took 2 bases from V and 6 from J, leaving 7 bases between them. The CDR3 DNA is TGTGCCAGCAGTTTAGTGGGAGCCGGGGAGCTGTTTTTT. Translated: CASSLVGAGELFF.

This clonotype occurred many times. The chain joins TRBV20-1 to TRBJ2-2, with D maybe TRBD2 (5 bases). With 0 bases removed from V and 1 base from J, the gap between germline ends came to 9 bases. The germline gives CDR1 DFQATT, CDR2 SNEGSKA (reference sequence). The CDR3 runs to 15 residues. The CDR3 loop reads CSARESSWNTGELFF. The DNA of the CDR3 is TGCAGTGCTAGAGAGTCTAGCTGGAACACCGGGGAGCTGTTTTTT.

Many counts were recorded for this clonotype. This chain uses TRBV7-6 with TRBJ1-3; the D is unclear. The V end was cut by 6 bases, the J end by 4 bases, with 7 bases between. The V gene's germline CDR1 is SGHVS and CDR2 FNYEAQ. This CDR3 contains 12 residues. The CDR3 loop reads CASRPGGNTIYF. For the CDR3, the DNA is TGTGCCAGCAGACCAGGAGGAAACACCATATATTTT.

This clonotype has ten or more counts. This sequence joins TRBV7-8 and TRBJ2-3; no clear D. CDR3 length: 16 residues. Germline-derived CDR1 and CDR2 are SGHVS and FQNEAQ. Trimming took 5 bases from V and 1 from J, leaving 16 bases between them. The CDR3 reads CASSRPSRSRTDTQYF. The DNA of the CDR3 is TGTGCCAGCAGCCGCCCCTCGCGGAGCCGCACAGATACGCAGTATTTT.